The entry below gives a single T cell receptor (beta chain) sequence along with its context. Sequencing used immunoSEQ multiplex PCR; TCRdb keeps in-frame clones, though not all of them. The sample lists a few hundred thousand clones; roughly 90% were seen once. This record comes from a study of blood T cell repertoires in COVID-19. Study background: Specimens from acute and convalescent COVID-19 originated in the United States, Italy and Spain. Sample material is recorded as cDNA or gDNA derived from T cells, B-cell-depleted T cells, or PBMCs.

From germline, CDR1 is DFQATT and CDR2 SNEGSKA (reference sequence). The CDR3 runs 15 residues. Trimming removed 3 bases from V and 3 bases from J, with 17 bases in between. The TCR comes from a woman aged 55-70 years with COVID-19, enrolled during active disease. The source material was peripheral blood. The genes are TRBV20-1 and TRBJ2-5, with D possibly TRBD2 on 5 matching bases. CDR3 nucleotides: TGCAGTGCTAGTGTCCTAGCCGTAGACAAAGAGACCCAGTACTTC. Its protein product is CSASVLAVDKETQYF.